Sequencing of this T cell receptor (beta chain) was carried out in a study of shared clonotypes between healthy human individuals. Sequencing was performed with immunoSEQ multiplex PCR; in TCRdb, only in-frame clones are kept and a portion is missing. The repertoire holds about 1.5 million clones, with 95% to 99% as singletons. The specimen was naive CD4+ T cells sorted from blood. Described subset: CD45RA+ positively selected. The receptor was isolated from a man aged 25-45 years in good health.

DNA of the CDR3: TGTGCCAGCAGTGGACGACAGGCCTGGGAGAATGAGCAGTTCTTC. This codes for CASSGRQAWENEQFF. This chain uses TRBV6-1 with TRBJ2-1, with D perhaps matching TRBD1 (6 bases). The ends were cut back, 4 bases at V and 7 bases at J, with 17 bases in the middle. CDR1 MNHNS and CDR2 SASEGT come from the germline V gene. The CDR3 extends over 15 amino acids.